The 20 T cell receptor beta chains in this list originate from one sample, sequenced in a study of shared clonotypes between healthy human individuals. Clones were read by immunoSEQ multiplex PCR, and TCRdb kept only the in-frame ones, dropping some. Here the sample spans approximately 600,000 clones, 95% being singletons. As defined, naive CD8 cells were CD45RO-negative and positively selected for CCR7, with terminally differentiated effector memory CD45RA+ cells excluded. Sequenced sample: naive CD8+ T cells sorted from blood. These receptors originate from a woman younger than 45 in good health.

This chain's CDR3 is CASSLEDNQPQHF. The CDR3 bases are TGTGCCAGCAGCTTAGAGGACAATCAGCCCCAGCATTTT. V gene TRBV7-9 combines with J gene TRBJ1-5; D is unresolved. The CDR3 is 13 amino acids. The germline V gene has CDR1 SEHNR and CDR2 FQNEAQ (reference sequence). With 1 base removed from V and 3 bases from J, the gap between germline ends came to 4 bases.

The genes are TRBV19 and TRBJ2-2, with D maybe TRBD2 (5 bases). V lost 8 bases and J 6 bases, leaving 16 bases between the germline ends. CDR3 length: 14 amino acids. CDR1 and CDR2 from the germline V gene are LNHDA and SQIVND (reference sequence). CDR3 in DNA: TGTGCCAGTCGGCAGAGAGGGCTCTCCGGGGAGCTGTTTTTT. Translation: CASRQRGLSGELFF. Combining the CDR3 with reference TRBV19 and TRBJ2-2 gives the whole variable domain DGGITQSPKYLFRKEGQNVTLSCEQNLNHDAMYWYRQDPGQGLRLIYYSQIVNDFQKGDIAEGYSVSREKKESFPLTVTSAQKNPTAFYLCASRQRGLSGELFFGEGSRLTVL.

This chain joins TRBV4-1 and TRBJ2-3; 7 nucleotides align to TRBD2. CDR3 size: 17 residues. Germline values: CDR1 MGHRA, CDR2 YSYEKL. The J segment lost 1 base and the V segment lost 0 bases, leaving 7 bases of the junction unmatched. The CDR3 reads CASSQEFERGRTDTQYF. The CDR3 DNA is TGCGCCAGCAGCCAAGAATTCGAGCGGGGCCGCACAGATACGCAGTATTTT.

V and J are TRBV15 and TRBJ1-1; 8 nucleotides line up with TRBD1. The CDR3 has 16 amino acids. With V trimmed by 3 bases and J by 2 bases, 8 bases remained unmatched. Looked up from germline, CDR1 is LNHNV and CDR2 is YYDKDF (reference sequence). The CDR3 DNA is TGTGCCACCAGCAGGCCCCTCCAGGGGGCCAACACTGAAGCTTTCTTT. Translated, it gives CATSRPLQGANTEAFF.

The chain carries TRBV10-3 and TRBJ2-7; 9 positions match TRBD2. This CDR3 spans 12 amino acids. Germline V gene data show CDR1 as ENHRY and CDR2 as SYGVKD. Unmatched junction bases numbered 3, after V lost 8 bases and J lost 4 bases. The CDR3, as DNA: TGTGCCATCGCGGGAGGGCCGTACGAGCAGTACTTC. As protein: CAIAGGPYEQYF.

The V and J genes are TRBV10-3 and TRBJ1-1; no firm D call. Germline assignment: CDR1 ENHRY and CDR2 SYGVKD. Trimming took off 3 bases at V and 6 bases at J, with 8 bases between the two ends. This CDR3 is 12 amino acids long. The DNA of the CDR3 is TGTGCCATCAGTGACGACGCCCCTGAAGCTTTCTTT. Its translation is CAISDDAPEAFF.

Regarding this clone: Additional DNA sequences in this sample encode the identical CDR3. V gene TRBV27 combines with J gene TRBJ2-3; D possibly corresponds to TRBD1 (5 bases). V dropped 3 bases and J dropped 2 bases, with 9 bases sitting between them. This CDR3 comprises 14 residues. Germline CDR1 is MNHEY and CDR2 is SMNVEV (reference sequence). CDR3 sequence reads: CASSFGADTDTQYF. The CDR3 DNA sequence: TGTGCCAGCAGTTTTGGGGCAGACACAGATACGCAGTATTTT.

The chain recombines TRBV6-5 with TRBJ1-2, with D possibly matching TRBD1 (6 bases). The V and J ends lost 5 bases and 7 bases respectively, with 14 bases between them. The CDR3 has 13 residues. Germline V gene data show CDR1 as MNHEY and CDR2 as SVGAGI. For the CDR3, the DNA is TGTGCCAGCAGTCGGGCAGGGGTCGGTGGCTACACCTTC. This sequence encodes CASSRAGVGGYTF.

The J gene is TRBJ1-6, the V gene TRBV28, with D possibly matching TRBD1 (5 bases). Germline V gene data show CDR1 as MDHEN and CDR2 as SYDVKM. The CDR3 runs 14 residues. The germline V and J ends were trimmed by 6 bases and 3 bases, with 9 bases remaining between them. CDR3 in DNA: TGTGCCAGCAGGACGGGGCTCTATAATTCACCCCTCCACTTT. Protein sequence: CASRTGLYNSPLHF.

J is TRBJ2-3 and V is TRBV2, with 8 bases fitting TRBD2. Germline CDR1 reads SNHLY; CDR2 reads FYNNEI. The V gene end was trimmed by 6 bases and the J gene end by 7 bases; junction bases not matched to a gene: 12. This CDR3 is built from 15 residues. Here the CDR3 DNA reads TGTGCCAGCAGCACGACTAGCGACCAGCCAAATACGCAGTATTTT. Translating gives CASSTTSDQPNTQYF.

The V call is TRBV6-5, the J call TRBJ2-1; maybe TRBD2 (5 bases). Germline V gives CDR1 MNHEY, CDR2 SVGAGI. V was pared by 6 bases and J by 0 bases, with 9 bases between. The CDR3 loop spans 14 amino acids. CDR3 bases: TGTGCCAGCAGACTAGATTCCTCCTACAATGAGCAGTTCTTC. Translated, it gives CASRLDSSYNEQFF.

This chain uses TRBV4-2 with TRBJ2-3; D gene ambiguous. Trimming cost V 0 bases and J 5 bases, with 3 bases left between them. Germline loops: CDR1 LGHNA, CDR2 YNFKEQ. The CDR3 has 12 residues. The DNA of the CDR3 is TGTGCCAGCAGCCAAGAGGGAGATACGCAGTATTTT. Its protein is CASSQEGDTQYF.

This sequence joins TRBV11-1 and TRBJ2-3; D remains unclear. The V end lost 3 bases, the J end lost 0 bases, and 10 bases lay between the germline ends. The CDR3 is made up of 15 amino acids. The V gene's germline CDR1 is SGHAT and CDR2 FQDESV (reference sequence). As DNA, the CDR3 is TGTGCCAGCAGCTTCTCGGGCTCTAGCACAGATACGCAGTATTTT. Its translation is CASSFSGSSTDTQYF.

The chain links TRBV28 to TRBJ2-5, with 7 bases aligning to TRBD2. Per the germline V gene, CDR1 is MDHEN and CDR2 is SYDVKM. CDR3 length equals 17 residues. With V trimmed by 4 bases and J by 4 bases, 15 bases remained unmatched. This CDR3 reads CASSYPNWGREGETQYF. The CDR3 nucleotides are TGTGCCAGCAGTTACCCCAATTGGGGGAGGGAAGGAGAGACCCAGTACTTC. Drawing the rest from reference TRBV28 and TRBJ2-5, the complete variable domain is DVKVTQSSRYLVKRTGEKVFLECVQDMDHENMFWYRQDPGLGLRLIYFSYDVKMKEKGDIPEGYSVSREKKERFSLILESASTNQTSMYLCASSYPNWGREGETQYFGPGTRLLVL.

This chain uses TRBV28 with TRBJ2-7; D is unresolved. This CDR3 is 16 amino acids long. Trimming took 4 bases from V and 1 from J, leaving 17 bases between them. CDR1 MDHEN and CDR2 SYDVKM come from the germline V gene. CDR3 bases: TGTGCCAGCAGTTACCCCTCTGTGGCGGAGTCCTACGAGCAGTACTTC. It translates to CASSYPSVAESYEQYF.

The chain couples TRBV7-8 to TRBJ1-3; maybe TRBD1 (6 bases). The germline CDR1 and CDR2 sequences are SGHVS and FQNEAQ. Between the trimmed V and J ends, which lost 5 bases and 4 bases, there was a span of 9 bases. The CDR3 is 13 amino acids. The CDR3 is CASSPGTGNTIYF. Here the CDR3 DNA reads TGTGCCAGCAGCCCGGGGACAGGAAACACCATATATTTT.

The V call is TRBV11-2, the J call TRBJ2-7; TRBD1 agrees at 8 bases. Germline-derived CDR1 and CDR2 are SGHAT and FQNNGV. The V and J ends lost 5 bases and 3 bases, in that order; junction bases with no gene match: 3. The CDR3 has 13 amino acids. CDR3 region: CASSAGTGYEQYF. CDR3 in DNA: TGTGCCAGCAGCGCGGGGACAGGCTACGAGCAGTACTTC.

This chain links TRBV13 with TRBJ2-7; tentative D call: TRBD1 (5 bases). The CDR3 spans 14 residues. Trimming removed 3 bases from V and 5 bases from J, with 14 bases in between. CDR1 is PRHDT and CDR2 is FYEKMQ in the germline V gene (reference sequence). This CDR3 is CASSFGSLGHEQYF. The CDR3 DNA follows: TGTGCCAGCAGCTTCGGCTCATTGGGGCACGAGCAGTACTTC.

The DNA of the CDR3 is TGTGCCAGCAGCCGGGACCGAGGGCCTAGAATGAACACTGAAGCTTTCTTT. Residues: CASSRDRGPRMNTEAFF. The rearrangement joins TRBV2 to TRBJ1-1, with D perhaps matching TRBD1 (5 bases). Per germline, CDR1 SNHLY and CDR2 FYNNEI. The CDR3 loop spans 17 amino acids. The germline V and J ends were trimmed by 6 bases and 0 bases, with 20 bases remaining between them.

The sample holds one count of this clone. The chain recombines TRBV9 with TRBJ2-7; TRBD2 aligns across 7 bases. Per germline, CDR1 SGDLS and CDR2 YYNGEE. The J segment lost 5 bases and the V segment lost 4 bases, leaving 9 bases of the junction unmatched. This CDR3 region has 14 residues. The chain's CDR3 is CASSPSGGRHEQYF. In DNA form, the CDR3 reads TGTGCCAGCAGCCCTTCGGGCGGGAGACACGAGCAGTACTTC.